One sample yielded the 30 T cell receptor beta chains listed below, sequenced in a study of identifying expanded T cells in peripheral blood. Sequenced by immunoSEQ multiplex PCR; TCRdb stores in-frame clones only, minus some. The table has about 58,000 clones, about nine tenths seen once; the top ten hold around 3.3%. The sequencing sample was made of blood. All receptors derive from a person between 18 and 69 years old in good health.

CDR3: CASSVLGPLSNEQFF. In DNA, the CDR3 is TGTGCCAGCAGTGTCTTGGGCCCCCTCTCCAATGAGCAGTTCTTC. The genes are TRBV27 and TRBJ2-1; D is undetermined. Germline CDR1 and CDR2: MNHEY and SMNVEV (reference sequence). CDR3 size: 15 residues. The V end was cut by 5 bases, the J end by 6 bases, with 17 bases between.

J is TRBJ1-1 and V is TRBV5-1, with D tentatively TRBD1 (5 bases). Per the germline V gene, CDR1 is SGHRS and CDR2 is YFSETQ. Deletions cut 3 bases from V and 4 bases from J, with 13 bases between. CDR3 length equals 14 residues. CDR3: CASSSQGGPTEAFF. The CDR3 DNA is TGCGCCAGCAGCTCCCAGGGAGGACCCACTGAAGCTTTCTTT.

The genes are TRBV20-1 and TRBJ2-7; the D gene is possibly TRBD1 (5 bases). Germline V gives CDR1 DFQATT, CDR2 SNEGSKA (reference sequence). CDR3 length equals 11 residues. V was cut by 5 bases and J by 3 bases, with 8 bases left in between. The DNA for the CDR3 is TGCAGTGCTGCACAGGACTACGAGCAGTACTTC. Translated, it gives CSAAQDYEQYF.

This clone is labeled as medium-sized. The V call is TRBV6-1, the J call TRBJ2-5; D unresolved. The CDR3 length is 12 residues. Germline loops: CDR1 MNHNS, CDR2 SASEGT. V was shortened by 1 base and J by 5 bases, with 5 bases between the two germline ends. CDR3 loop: CASSEGWETQYF. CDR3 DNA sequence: TGTGCCAGCAGTGAAGGTTGGGAGACCCAGTACTTC.

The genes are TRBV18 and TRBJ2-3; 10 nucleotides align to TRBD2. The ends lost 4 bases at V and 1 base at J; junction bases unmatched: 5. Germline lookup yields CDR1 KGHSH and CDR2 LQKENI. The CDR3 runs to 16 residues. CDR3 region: CASSLRTSGRTDTQYF. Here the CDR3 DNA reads TGTGCCAGCTCACTAAGGACTAGCGGTCGCACAGATACGCAGTATTTT.

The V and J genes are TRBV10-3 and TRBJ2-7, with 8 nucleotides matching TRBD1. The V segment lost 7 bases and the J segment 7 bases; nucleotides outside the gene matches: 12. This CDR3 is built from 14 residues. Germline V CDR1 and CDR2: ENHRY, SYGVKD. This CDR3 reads CAITQTGEGIEQYF. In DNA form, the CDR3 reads TGTGCCATCACCCAGACAGGGGAAGGAATAGAGCAGTACTTC.

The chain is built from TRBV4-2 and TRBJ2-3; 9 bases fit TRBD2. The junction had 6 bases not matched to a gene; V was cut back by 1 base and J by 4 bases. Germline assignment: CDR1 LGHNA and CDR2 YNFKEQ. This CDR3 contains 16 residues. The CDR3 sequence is CASSQGLAGASDTQYF. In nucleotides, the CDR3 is TGTGCCAGCAGCCAAGGGTTAGCGGGAGCCTCAGATACGCAGTATTTT.

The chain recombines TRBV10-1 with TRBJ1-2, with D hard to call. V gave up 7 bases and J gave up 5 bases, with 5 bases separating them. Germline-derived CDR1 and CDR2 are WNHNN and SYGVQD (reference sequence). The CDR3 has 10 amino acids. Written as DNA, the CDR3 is TGCGCCAGCAATCCATATGGCTACACCTTC. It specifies CASNPYGYTF.

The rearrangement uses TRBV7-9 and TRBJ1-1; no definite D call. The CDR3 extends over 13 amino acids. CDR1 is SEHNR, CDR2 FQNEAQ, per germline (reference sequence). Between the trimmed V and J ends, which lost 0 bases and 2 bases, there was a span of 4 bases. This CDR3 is CASSLAYNTEAFF. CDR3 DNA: TGTGCCAGCAGCTTAGCCTACAACACTGAAGCTTTCTTT.

In nucleotides, the CDR3 is TGTGCCAGCAGCCAAGGCCCTGATTACGAGCAGTACTTC. As protein: CASSQGPDYEQYF. This chain uses TRBV7-2 with TRBJ2-7; unclear D gene. This CDR3 has 13 residues. Germline V gene data show CDR1 as SGHTA and CDR2 as FQGNSA. V lost 5 bases and J lost 4, with 12 bases in between.

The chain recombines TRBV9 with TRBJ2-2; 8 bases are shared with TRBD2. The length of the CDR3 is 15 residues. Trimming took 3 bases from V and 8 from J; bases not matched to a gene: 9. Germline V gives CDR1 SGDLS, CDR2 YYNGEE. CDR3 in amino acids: CASSGPTSAAGELFF. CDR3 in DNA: TGTGCCAGCAGCGGACCGACTAGCGCGGCAGGGGAGCTGTTTTTT.

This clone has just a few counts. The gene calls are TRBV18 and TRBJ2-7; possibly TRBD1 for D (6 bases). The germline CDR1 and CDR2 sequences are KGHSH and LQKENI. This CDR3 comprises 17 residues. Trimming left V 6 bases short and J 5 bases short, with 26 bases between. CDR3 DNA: TGTGCCAGCTCGCCATATGCTTCGGGACATCCCTTGGACGAGCAGTACTTC. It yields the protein CASSPYASGHPLDEQYF.

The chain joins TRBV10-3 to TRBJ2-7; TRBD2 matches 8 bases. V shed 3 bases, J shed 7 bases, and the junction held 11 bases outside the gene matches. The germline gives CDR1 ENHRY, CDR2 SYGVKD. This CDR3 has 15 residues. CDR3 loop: CAISDLGGAQGEQYF. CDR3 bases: TGTGCCATCAGTGACCTCGGGGGGGCGCAAGGGGAGCAGTACTTC.

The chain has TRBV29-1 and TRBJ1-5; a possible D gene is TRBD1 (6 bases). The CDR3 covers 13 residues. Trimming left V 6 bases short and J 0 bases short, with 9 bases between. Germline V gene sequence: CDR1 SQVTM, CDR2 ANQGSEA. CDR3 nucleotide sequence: TGCAGCGTGATGGACAGTAGCAATCAGCCCCAGCATTTT. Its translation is CSVMDSSNQPQHF.

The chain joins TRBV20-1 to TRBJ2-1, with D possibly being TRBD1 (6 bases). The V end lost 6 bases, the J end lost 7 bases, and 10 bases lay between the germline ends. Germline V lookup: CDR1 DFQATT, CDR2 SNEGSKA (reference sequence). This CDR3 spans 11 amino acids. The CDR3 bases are TGCAGTGCCCCGGGACATAATGAGCAGTTCTTC. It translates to CSAPGHNEQFF.

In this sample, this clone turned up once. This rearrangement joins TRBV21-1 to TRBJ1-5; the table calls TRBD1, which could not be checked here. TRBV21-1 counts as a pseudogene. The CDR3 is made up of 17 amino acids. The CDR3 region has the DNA TGTGCCAGTCAGGGTTGTGCGTGTGATCTTCGCAATCAGCCCCAGCATTTT. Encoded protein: CASQGCACDLRNQPQHF.

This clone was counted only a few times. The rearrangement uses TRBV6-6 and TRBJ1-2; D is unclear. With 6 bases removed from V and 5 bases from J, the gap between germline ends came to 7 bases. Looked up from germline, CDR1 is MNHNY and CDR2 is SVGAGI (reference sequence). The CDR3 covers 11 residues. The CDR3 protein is CASSPKYGYTF. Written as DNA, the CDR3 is TGTGCCAGCAGCCCAAAATATGGCTACACCTTC.

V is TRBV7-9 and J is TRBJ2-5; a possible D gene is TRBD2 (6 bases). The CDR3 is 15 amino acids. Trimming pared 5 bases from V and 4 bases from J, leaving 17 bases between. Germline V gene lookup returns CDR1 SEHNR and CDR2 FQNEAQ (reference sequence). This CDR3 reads CASSPLGDGGETQYF. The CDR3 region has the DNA TGTGCCAGCAGCCCCCTAGGGGACGGGGGAGAGACCCAGTACTTC.

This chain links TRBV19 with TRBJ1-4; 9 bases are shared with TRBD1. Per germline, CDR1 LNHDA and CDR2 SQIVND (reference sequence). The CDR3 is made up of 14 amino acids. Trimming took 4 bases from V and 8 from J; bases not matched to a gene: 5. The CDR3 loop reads CASSKGQGREKLFF. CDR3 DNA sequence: TGTGCCAGTAGTAAGGGACAGGGAAGAGAAAAACTGTTTTTT.

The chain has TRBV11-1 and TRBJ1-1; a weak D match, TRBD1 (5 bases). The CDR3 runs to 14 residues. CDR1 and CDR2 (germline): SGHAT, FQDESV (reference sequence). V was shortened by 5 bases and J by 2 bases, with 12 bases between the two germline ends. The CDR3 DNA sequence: TGTGCCAGCAGCGTCGGGGCGGGAAACACTGAAGCTTTCTTT. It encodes CASSVGAGNTEAFF. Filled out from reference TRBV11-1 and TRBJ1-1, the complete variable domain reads EAEVAQSPRYKITEKSQAVAFWCDPISGHATLYWYRQILGQGPELLVQFQDESVVDDSQLPKDRFSAERLKGVDSTLKIQPAELGDSAMYLCASSVGAGNTEAFFGQGTRLTVV.

The CDR3 bases are TGTGCCAGCAGCTTAGGCGGGAATCGGGGGAATGGACAAGAGACCCAGTACTTC. It is translated as CASSLGGNRGNGQETQYF. The J gene is TRBJ2-5, the V gene TRBV13; possible D gene TRBD2, 6 bases. The CDR3 runs 18 residues. The germline gives CDR1 PRHDT, CDR2 FYEKMQ (reference sequence). Between the trimmed V and J ends, which lost 0 bases and 2 bases, there was a span of 19 bases.

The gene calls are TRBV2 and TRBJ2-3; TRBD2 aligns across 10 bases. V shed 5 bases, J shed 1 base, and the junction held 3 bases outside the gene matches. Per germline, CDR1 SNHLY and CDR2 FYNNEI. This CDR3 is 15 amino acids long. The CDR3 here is CASSPLAGGTDTQYF. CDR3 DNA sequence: TGTGCCAGCAGTCCCCTAGCGGGGGGCACAGATACGCAGTATTTT. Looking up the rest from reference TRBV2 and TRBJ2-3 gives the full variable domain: EPEVTQTPSHQVTQMGQEVILRCVPISNHLYFYWYRQILGQKVEFLVSFYNNEISEKSEIFDDQFSVERPDGSNFTLKIRSTKLEDSAMYFCASSPLAGGTDTQYFGPGTRLTVL.

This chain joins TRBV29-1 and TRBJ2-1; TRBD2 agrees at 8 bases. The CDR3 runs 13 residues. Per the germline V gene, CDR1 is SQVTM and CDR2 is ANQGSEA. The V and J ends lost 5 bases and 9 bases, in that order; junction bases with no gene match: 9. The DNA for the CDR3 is TGCAGCGTTCGAGTCGGGGGGGCGGCTGAGCAGTTCTTC. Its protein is CSVRVGGAAEQFF.

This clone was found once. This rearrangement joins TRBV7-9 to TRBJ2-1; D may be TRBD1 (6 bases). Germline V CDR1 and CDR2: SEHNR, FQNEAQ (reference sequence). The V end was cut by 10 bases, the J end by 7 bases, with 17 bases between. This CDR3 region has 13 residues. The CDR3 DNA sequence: TGTGCCACCGAAGGGGGTTACGAGAATGAGCAGTTCTTC. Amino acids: CATEGGYENEQFF.

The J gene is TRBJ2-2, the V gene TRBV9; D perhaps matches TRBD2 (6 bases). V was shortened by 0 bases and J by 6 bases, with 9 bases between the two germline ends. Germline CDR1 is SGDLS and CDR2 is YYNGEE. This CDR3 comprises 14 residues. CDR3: CASSVAGDPGELFF. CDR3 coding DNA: TGTGCCAGCAGCGTAGCGGGAGACCCCGGGGAGCTGTTTTTT.

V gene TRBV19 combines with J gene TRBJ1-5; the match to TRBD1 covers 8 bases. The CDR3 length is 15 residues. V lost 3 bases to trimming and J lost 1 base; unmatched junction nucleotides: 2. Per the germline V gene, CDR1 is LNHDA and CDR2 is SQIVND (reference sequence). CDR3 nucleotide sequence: TGTGCCAGTAGTATGGACAGGGCGAGCAATCAGCCCCAGCATTTT. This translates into CASSMDRASNQPQHF.

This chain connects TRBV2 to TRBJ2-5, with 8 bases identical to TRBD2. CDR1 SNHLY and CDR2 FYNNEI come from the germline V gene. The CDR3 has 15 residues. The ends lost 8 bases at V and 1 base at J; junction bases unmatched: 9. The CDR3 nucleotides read TGTGCCAGCCTAGGGATACTAGCGGCCCAAGAGACCCAGTACTTC. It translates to CASLGILAAQETQYF. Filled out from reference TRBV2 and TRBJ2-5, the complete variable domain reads EPEVTQTPSHQVTQMGQEVILRCVPISNHLYFYWYRQILGQKVEFLVSFYNNEISEKSEIFDDQFSVERPDGSNFTLKIRSTKLEDSAMYFCASLGILAAQETQYFGPGTRLLVL.

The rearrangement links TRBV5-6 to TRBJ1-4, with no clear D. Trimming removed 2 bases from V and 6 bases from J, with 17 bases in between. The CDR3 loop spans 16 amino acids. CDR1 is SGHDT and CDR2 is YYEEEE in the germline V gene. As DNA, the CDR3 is TGTGCCAGCAGCTTTTATAGCGTCTTACCCTATGAAAAACTGTTTTTT. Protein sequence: CASSFYSVLPYEKLFF. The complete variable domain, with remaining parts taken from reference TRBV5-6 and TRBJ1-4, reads DAGVTQSPTHLIKTRGQQVTLRCSPKSGHDTVSWYQQALGQGPQFIFQYYEEEERQRGNFPDRFSGHQFPNYSSELNVNALLLGDSALYLCASSFYSVLPYEKLFFGSGTQLSVL.

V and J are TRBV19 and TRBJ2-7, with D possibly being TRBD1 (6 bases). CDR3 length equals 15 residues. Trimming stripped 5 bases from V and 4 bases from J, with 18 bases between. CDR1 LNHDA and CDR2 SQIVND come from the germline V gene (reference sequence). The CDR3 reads CASSPEERTVYEQYF. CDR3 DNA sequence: TGTGCCAGTAGTCCAGAGGAGAGGACAGTGTACGAGCAGTACTTC.

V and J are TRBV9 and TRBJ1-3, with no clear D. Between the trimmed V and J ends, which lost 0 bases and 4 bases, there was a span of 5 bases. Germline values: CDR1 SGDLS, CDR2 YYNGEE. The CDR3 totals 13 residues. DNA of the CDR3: TGTGCCAGCAGCGTAGATATGGGAAACACCATATATTTT. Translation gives CASSVDMGNTIYF.